This T cell receptor (beta chain) was identified in a study of T cells in localized non-small cell lung cancer. Study-wide results and caveats: Maximal T cell clonality occurred in uninvolved adjacent lung, with tumor ranking below it.

The V gene lost 4 bases and the J gene lost 5 bases, with 12 bases spanning the gap. CDR1 is GTSNPN, CDR2 SVGIG, per germline (reference sequence). The CDR3 contains 12 residues. This clone showed up just a few times. Its specificity is not known. Some clones are missing from TCRdb's copy, which holds only in-frame ones; the method was immunoSEQ multiplex PCR. Of fewer than 2,000 clones listed, about a quarter were seen once; the top ten hold roughly 9.7%. The origin of this receptor is a male donor aged 60 or over with stage I lung adenocarcinoma. The source material was normal lung tissue next to the tumor, sampled before any cancer treatment. The gene calls are TRBV30 and TRBJ2-7; unclear D gene. The CDR3 sequence is CAWNKVEDEQYF. The CDR3 coding sequence is TGTGCCTGGAACAAGGTTGAGGACGAGCAGTACTTC. Full variable domain (rest looked up from reference TRBV30 and TRBJ2-7): SQTIHQWPATLVQPVGSPLSLECTVEGTSNPNLYWYRQAAGRGLQLLFYSVGIGQISSEVPQNLSASRPQDRQFILSSKKLLLSDSGFYLCAWNKVEDEQYFGPGTRLTVT.